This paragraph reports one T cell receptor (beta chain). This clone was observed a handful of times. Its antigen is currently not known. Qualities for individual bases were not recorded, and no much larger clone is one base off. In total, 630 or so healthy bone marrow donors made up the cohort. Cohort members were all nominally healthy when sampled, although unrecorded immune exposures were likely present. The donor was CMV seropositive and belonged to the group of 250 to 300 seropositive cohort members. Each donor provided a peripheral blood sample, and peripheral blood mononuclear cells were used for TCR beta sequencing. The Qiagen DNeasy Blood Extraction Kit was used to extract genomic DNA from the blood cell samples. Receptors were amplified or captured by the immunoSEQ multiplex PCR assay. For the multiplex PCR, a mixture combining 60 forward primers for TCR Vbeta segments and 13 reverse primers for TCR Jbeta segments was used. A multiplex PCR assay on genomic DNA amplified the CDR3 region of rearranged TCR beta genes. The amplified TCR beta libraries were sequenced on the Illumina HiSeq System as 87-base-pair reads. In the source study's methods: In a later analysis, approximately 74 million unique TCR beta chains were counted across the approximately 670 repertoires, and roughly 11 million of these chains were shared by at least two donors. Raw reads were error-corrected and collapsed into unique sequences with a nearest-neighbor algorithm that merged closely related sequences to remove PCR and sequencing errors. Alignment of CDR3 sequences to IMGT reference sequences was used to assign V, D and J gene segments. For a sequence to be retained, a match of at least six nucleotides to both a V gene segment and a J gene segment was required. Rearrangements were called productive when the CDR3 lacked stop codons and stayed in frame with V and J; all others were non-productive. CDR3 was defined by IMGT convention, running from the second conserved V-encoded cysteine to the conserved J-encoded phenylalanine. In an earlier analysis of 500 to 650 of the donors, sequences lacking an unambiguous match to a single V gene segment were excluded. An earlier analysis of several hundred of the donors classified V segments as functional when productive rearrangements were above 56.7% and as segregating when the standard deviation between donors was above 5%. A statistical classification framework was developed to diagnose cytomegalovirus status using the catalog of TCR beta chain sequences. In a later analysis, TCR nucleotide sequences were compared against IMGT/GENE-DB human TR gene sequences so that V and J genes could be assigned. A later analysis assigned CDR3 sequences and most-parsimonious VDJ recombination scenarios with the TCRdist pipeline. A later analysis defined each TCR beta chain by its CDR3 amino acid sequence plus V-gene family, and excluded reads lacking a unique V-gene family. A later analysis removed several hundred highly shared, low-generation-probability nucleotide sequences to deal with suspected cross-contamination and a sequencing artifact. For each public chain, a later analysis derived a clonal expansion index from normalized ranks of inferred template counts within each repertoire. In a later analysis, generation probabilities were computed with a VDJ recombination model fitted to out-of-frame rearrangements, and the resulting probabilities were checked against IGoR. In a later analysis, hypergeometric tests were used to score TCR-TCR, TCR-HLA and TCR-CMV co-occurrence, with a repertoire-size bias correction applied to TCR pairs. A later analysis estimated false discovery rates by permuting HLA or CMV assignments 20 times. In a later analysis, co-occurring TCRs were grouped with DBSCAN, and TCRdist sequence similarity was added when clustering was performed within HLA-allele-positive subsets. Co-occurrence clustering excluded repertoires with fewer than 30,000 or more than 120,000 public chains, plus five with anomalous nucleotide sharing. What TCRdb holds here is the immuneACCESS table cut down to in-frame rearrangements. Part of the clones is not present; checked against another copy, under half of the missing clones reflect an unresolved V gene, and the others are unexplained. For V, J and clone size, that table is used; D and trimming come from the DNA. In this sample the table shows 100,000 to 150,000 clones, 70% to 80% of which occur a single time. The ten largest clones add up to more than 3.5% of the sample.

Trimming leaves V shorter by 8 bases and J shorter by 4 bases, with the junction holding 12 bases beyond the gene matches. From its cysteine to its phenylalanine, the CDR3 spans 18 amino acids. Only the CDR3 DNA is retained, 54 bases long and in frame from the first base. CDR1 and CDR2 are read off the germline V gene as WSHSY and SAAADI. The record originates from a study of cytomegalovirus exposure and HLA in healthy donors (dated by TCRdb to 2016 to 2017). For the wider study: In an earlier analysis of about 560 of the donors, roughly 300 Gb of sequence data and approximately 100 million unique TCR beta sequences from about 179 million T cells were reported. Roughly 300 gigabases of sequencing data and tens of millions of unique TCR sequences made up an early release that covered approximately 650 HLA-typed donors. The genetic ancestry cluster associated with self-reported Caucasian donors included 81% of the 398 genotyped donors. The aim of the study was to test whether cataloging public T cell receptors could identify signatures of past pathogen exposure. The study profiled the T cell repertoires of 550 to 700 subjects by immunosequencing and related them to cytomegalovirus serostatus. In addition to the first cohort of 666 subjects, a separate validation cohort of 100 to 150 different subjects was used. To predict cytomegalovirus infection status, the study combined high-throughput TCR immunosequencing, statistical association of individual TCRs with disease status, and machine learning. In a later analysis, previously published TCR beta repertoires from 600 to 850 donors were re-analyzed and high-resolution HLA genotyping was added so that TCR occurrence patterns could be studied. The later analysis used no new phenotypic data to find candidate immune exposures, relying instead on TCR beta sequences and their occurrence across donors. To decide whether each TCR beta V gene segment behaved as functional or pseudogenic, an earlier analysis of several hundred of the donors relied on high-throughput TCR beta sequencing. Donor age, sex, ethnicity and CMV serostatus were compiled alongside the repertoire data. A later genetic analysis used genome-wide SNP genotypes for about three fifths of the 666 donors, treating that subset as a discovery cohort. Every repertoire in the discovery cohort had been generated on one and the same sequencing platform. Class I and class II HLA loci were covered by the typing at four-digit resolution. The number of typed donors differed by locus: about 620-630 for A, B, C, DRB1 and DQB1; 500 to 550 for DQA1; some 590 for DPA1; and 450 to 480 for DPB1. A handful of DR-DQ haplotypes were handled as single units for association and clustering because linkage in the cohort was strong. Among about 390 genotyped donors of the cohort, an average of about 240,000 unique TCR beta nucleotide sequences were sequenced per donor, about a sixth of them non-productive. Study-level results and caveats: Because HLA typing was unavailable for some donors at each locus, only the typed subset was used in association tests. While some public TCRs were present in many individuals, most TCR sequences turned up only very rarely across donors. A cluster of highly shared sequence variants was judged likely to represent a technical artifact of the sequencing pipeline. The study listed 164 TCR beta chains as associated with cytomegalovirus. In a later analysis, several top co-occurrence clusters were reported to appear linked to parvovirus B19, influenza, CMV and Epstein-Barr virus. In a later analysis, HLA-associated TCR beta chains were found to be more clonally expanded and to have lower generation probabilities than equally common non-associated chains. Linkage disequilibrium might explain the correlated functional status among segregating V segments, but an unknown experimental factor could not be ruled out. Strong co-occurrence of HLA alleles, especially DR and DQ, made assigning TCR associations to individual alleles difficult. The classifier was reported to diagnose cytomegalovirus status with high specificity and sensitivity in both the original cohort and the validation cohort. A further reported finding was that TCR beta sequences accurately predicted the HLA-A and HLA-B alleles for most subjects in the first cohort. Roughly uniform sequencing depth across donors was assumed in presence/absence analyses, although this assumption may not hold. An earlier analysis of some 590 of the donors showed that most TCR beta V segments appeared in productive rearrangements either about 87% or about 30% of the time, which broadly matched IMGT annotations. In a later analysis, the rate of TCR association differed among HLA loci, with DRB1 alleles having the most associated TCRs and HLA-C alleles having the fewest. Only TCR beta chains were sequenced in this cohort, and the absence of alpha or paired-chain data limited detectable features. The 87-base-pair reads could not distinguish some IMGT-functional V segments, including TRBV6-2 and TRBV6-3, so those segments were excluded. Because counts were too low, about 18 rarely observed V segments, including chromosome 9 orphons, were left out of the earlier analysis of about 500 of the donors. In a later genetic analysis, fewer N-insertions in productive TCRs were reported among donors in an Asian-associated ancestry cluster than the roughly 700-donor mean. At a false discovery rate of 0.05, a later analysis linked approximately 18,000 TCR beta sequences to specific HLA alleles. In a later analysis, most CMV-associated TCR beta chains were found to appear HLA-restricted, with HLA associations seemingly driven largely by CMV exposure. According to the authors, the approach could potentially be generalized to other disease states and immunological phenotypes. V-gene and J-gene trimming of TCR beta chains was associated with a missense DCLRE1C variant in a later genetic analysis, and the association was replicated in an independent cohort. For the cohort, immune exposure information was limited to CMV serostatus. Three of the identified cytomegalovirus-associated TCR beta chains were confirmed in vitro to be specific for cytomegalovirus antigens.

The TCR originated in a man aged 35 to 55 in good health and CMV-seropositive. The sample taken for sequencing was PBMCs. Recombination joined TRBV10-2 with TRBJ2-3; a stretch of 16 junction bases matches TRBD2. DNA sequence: TGCGCCAGCTCCCCGGGACTAGCGGGGGGGCAGGGTTCAGATACGCAGTATTTT. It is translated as CASSPGLAGGQGSDTQYF.